One sample yielded the 18 T cell receptor beta chains listed below, sequenced in a study of CD4 T cells in relation to SARS-CoV-2 and coronaviruses. Sequenced by immunoSEQ multiplex PCR; TCRdb stores in-frame clones only, minus some. This table has about 31,000 clones, approximately 79% appearing once. Before the COVID-19 pandemic, during about 2011-2019, CD4+ T cells were taken from unexposed donors. Isolation of CD4+ T cells took place after nine to ten days in culture. The antigens these receptors bind are not known. Material: CD4+ T cells from PBMCs, cultured in vitro. These receptors originate from a human donor in good health.

This clone has a single count. V is TRBV27 and J is TRBJ1-1; TRBD1 matches at 7 bases. The CDR3 extends over 13 amino acids. Unmatched junction bases numbered 8, after V lost 5 bases and J lost 8 bases. Germline assignment: CDR1 MNHEY and CDR2 SMNVEV (reference sequence). The CDR3 sequence: CASSPSTGLEAFF. In DNA form, the CDR3 reads TGTGCCAGCAGTCCGTCGACAGGGTTGGAAGCTTTCTTT.

The chain carries TRBV7-2 and TRBJ1-4; 8 bases are a match to TRBD1. CDR1 and CDR2 from the germline V gene are SGHTA and FQGNSA. This CDR3 has 15 amino acids. Trimming took 2 bases from V and 8 from J; bases not matched to a gene: 7. The CDR3 nucleotides are TGTGCCAGCAGCTTACTTGACAGGGGTGGCGAAAAACTGTTTTTT. This codes for CASSLLDRGGEKLFF.

The chain couples TRBV7-6 to TRBJ2-5; D uncertain. The CDR3 is 15 residues long. V was pared by 3 bases and J by 2 bases, with 13 bases between. Germline CDR1 SGHVS, CDR2 FNYEAQ. CDR3 amino acids: CASSLVGSGQETQYF. The CDR3 DNA reads TGTGCCAGCAGCTTGGTCGGATCTGGACAAGAGACCCAGTACTTC.

The chain has TRBV29-1 and TRBJ2-5; tentatively, D is TRBD1 or TRBD2 (5 bases each). This CDR3 spans 14 amino acids. The V gene lost 5 bases and the J gene lost 7 bases, with 20 bases spanning the gap. Germline V gene sequence: CDR1 SQVTM, CDR2 ANQGSEA. This chain's CDR3 is CSVSSSGVQGTQYF. As DNA, the CDR3 is TGCAGCGTTTCTTCTTCCGGGGTCCAGGGGACCCAGTACTTC.

V gene TRBV13 combines with J gene TRBJ2-4, with 8 bases lining up with TRBD2. The CDR3 runs 14 residues. Germline V gene lookup returns CDR1 PRHDT and CDR2 FYEKMQ (reference sequence). Losses at the gene ends were 5 bases for V and 6 bases for J; bases not matched to a gene: 6. DNA for the CDR3: TGTGCCAGCAGCATACTAGCGGAGAGAAACATTCAGTACTTC. Translation: CASSILAERNIQYF.

V and J are TRBV10-3 and TRBJ1-1; D is perhaps TRBD1 (5 bases). The CDR3 length is 12 residues. V was trimmed by 6 bases and J by 7 bases, leaving 12 bases between them. Germline V lookup: CDR1 ENHRY, CDR2 SYGVKD. In DNA, the CDR3 is TGTGCCATCAGACCAGGGACGGGTGAAGCTTTCTTT. Translated: CAIRPGTGEAFF.

V gene TRBV7-2 combines with J gene TRBJ1-5; D uncertain. CDR3 length equals 15 residues. V was shortened by 5 bases and J by 6 bases, with 17 bases between the two germline ends. CDR1 is SGHTA and CDR2 is FQGNSA in the germline V gene. CDR3 region: CASSQRPGGGQPQHF. DNA of the CDR3: TGTGCCAGCAGCCAAAGGCCAGGAGGAGGTCAGCCCCAGCATTTT.

This chain joins TRBV4-1 and TRBJ2-7; 16 positions agree with TRBD2. This CDR3 comprises 20 residues. V trimming: 0 bases; J trimming: 3 bases; junction bases outside the gene matches: 11. The germline CDR1 and CDR2 sequences are MGHRA and YSYEKL. Here the CDR3 reads CASSQDFLGTSGRALYEQYF. The CDR3, as DNA: TGCGCCAGCAGCCAAGATTTTTTGGGGACTAGCGGGAGGGCCCTCTACGAGCAGTACTTC.

The rearrangement links TRBV19 to TRBJ1-3; 9 bases are a match to TRBD1. The length of the CDR3 is 17 residues. J lost 2 bases, V lost 8 bases, and 13 bases had no gene match. Per germline, CDR1 LNHDA and CDR2 SQIVND (reference sequence). Here the CDR3 reads CASLDPGQGFAGNTIYF. The CDR3 coding sequence is TGTGCCAGTCTCGACCCGGGACAGGGATTCGCTGGAAACACCATATATTTT.

The rearrangement links TRBV7-2 to TRBJ2-1; D is unclear. CDR1 and CDR2 from the germline V gene are SGHTA and FQGNSA. The CDR3 totals 15 residues. V shed 1 base and J shed 0 bases, with 7 bases lying between them. The CDR3 protein is CASSLVVNSYNEQFF. CDR3 in DNA: TGTGCCAGCAGCTTAGTGGTAAACTCCTACAATGAGCAGTTCTTC.

The CDR3 region is CASSDSASGGPHEQYF. CDR3 bases: TGTGCCAGCAGTGACTCGGCTAGCGGGGGCCCCCACGAGCAGTACTTC. The gene calls are TRBV6-4 and TRBJ2-7; 10 positions match TRBD2. This CDR3 is built from 16 residues. Germline CDR1 and CDR2: MRHNA and SNTAGT. J was trimmed by 5 bases and V by 0 bases; bases with no gene match: 7.

About this clone: Germline and junction disagree at one end, which may indicate a read error. V is TRBV18 and J is TRBJ1-5; TRBD1 agrees at 7 bases. The CDR3 contains 14 residues. CDR1 KGHSH and CDR2 LQKENI come from the germline V gene. The CDR3 bases are TGTGCCACCTCACGCAGGGGGTACAATCAGCCCCAGCATTTT. Its protein is CATSRRGYNQPQHF.

The genes are TRBV18 and TRBJ1-5; D is unclear. The CDR3 covers 16 residues. Looked up from germline, CDR1 is KGHSH and CDR2 is LQKENI. The ends were cut back, 3 bases at V and 3 bases at J, with 15 bases in the middle. CDR3 bases: TGTGCCAGCTCACCGACTGGCGCCGGATCCAATCAGCCCCAGCATTTT. This sequence encodes CASSPTGAGSNQPQHF.

In its sample, this clone was seen once. The chain carries TRBV13 and TRBJ2-2; the match to TRBD2 covers 9 bases. The CDR3 contains 16 residues. V gave up 5 bases and J gave up 2 bases; unmatched junction bases: 6. Per the germline V gene, CDR1 is PRHDT and CDR2 is FYEKMQ (reference sequence). CDR3 sequence: CASSPLAGKNTGELFF. CDR3 nucleotides: TGTGCCAGCAGCCCCCTAGCGGGAAAAAACACCGGGGAGCTGTTTTTT.

V and J are TRBV6-1 and TRBJ2-7; D gene ambiguous. Looked up from germline, CDR1 is MNHNS and CDR2 is SASEGT. V shed 2 bases and J shed 0 bases, with 5 bases lying between them. This CDR3 is built from 13 residues. The CDR3, as DNA: TGTGCCAGCAGTGAAAAAAGCTCCTACGAGCAGTACTTC. Protein sequence: CASSEKSSYEQYF.

V is TRBV19 and J is TRBJ1-4; the D gene is possibly TRBD1 (5 bases). The V end lost 7 bases, the J end lost 8 bases, and 20 bases lay between the germline ends. This CDR3 is 15 amino acids long. From germline, CDR1 is LNHDA and CDR2 SQIVND (reference sequence). The CDR3 nucleotides read TGTGCCAGTAACCAAGGGCCAGGGTTGTTCGAAAAACTGTTTTTT. Amino acids: CASNQGPGLFEKLFF.

This clone was detected a few times. The chain uses TRBV3-1 (or the pseudogene TRBV3-2) and TRBJ2-3, with 14 bases fitting TRBD2. The CDR3 has 15 amino acids. Germline V gene sequence: CDR1 LGHDT, CDR2 YNNKEL (reference sequence). Germline trimming cut 3 bases from V and 5 bases from J; bases unmatched to any gene: 1. The CDR3 protein is CASSQGLAGVDTQYF. The CDR3 coding sequence is TGTGCCAGCAGCCAGGGACTAGCGGGAGTAGATACGCAGTATTTT.

The rearrangement joins TRBV11-3 to TRBJ1-1, with D uncertain. Trimming removed 5 bases at V and 1 base at J, with 11 bases between. This CDR3 is built from 14 residues. Germline V gene data show CDR1 as SGHNT and CDR2 as YENEEA. The chain's CDR3 is CASSPGRANTEAFF. CDR3 DNA: TGTGCCAGCAGCCCCGGGCGAGCGAACACTGAAGCTTTCTTT.